The 3 T cell receptor beta chains below all came from one sample that was sequenced in a study of T cell responses to AZD1222 COVID-19 vaccine. Sequencing was performed with immunoSEQ multiplex PCR; in TCRdb, only in-frame clones are kept and a portion is missing. The sample lists under 200,000 clones, 90% to 95% occurring once. The sequences come from peripheral blood, collected on day 0 of MenACWY control vaccination. These receptors came from an adult in good health.

This rearrangement joins TRBV30 to TRBJ2-1; 7 bases are a match to TRBD2. The CDR3 contains 14 residues. CDR1 and CDR2 from the germline V gene are GTSNPN and SVGIG (reference sequence). V was clipped by 3 bases and J by 4 bases; unmatched bases: 6. Written as DNA, the CDR3 is TGTGCCTGGAGCGGCGGGAGTCTTTACAATGAGCAGTTCTTC. This gives the protein CAWSGGSLYNEQFF.

The CDR3 DNA reads TGTGCCATCACCGGGGGGGGTCCTAATGAAAAACTGTTTTTT. Translation: CAITGGGPNEKLFF. V and J are TRBV10-3 and TRBJ1-4; perhaps TRBD1 as D (5 bases). Germline V gene lookup returns CDR1 ENHRY and CDR2 SYGVKD. V lost 7 bases and J 3 bases, leaving 12 bases between the germline ends. CDR3 length: 14 amino acids.

The chain combines TRBV24-1 with TRBJ2-1, with D unresolved. The germline gives CDR1 KGHDR, CDR2 SFDVKD. CDR3 size: 14 residues. V was clipped by 1 base and J by 3 bases, with 6 bases between them. DNA for the CDR3: TGTGCCACCAGTGATTTAACGGACTACAATGAGCAGTTCTTC. Encoded protein: CATSDLTDYNEQFF.